Listed here are 24 T cell receptor beta chains from one sample, sequenced in a study of post-analysis software for immune sequencing data. Which antigens these TCRs recognize remains unknown. Sequencing libraries made from TCR beta cDNA carried unique molecular identifiers. From the PCR reads, TCRdb called clonotypes with MiXCR, one entry per CDR3 protein. The table includes 600,000 to 750,000 distinct CDR3 sequences, more than 50% detected once. Study-wide points: Controls had lower frequencies than patients of five TRBV segments, which included TRBV5-6, TRBV5-1 and TRBV20-1.

Sequences were obtained from blood. The receptor source for this set is a girl aged 2-10 years with multiple sclerosis.

The chain is built from TRBV25-1 and TRBJ1-5; TRBD1 matches at 9 bases. Unmatched junction bases numbered 14, after V lost 5 bases and J lost 0 bases. The CDR3 length is 19 residues. Looked up from germline, CDR1 is MGHDK and CDR2 is SYGVNS. The CDR3 region has the DNA TGTGCCAGCAGTCCCCCACCGGGACAGGGCTGCTATAGCAATCAGCCCCAGCATTTT. Translated: CASSPPPGQGCYSNQPQHF. The full variable domain, completed using reference TRBV25-1 and TRBJ1-5, is EADIYQTPRYLVIGTGKKITLECSQTMGHDKMYWYQQDPGMELHLIHYSYGVNSTEKGDLSSESTVSRIRTEHFPLTLESARPSHTSQYLCASSPPPGQGCYSNQPQHFGDGTRLSIL.

This clonotype was seen more than once but under ten times. CDR3 sequence: CASSRAGVETQYF. CDR3 nucleotide sequence: TGTGCCAGCAGTAGGGCGGGAGTCGAGACCCAGTACTTC. The chain combines TRBV6-5 with TRBJ2-5; 7 bases are shared with TRBD2. The CDR3 length is 13 residues. The V gene's germline CDR1 is MNHEY and CDR2 SVGAGI. After removal of 5 bases from V and 5 bases from J, the junction contained 5 bases not matched to a gene.

Only a few counts were recorded for this clonotype. The DNA for the CDR3 is TGTGCCAGCAGCCCATATGGGGCGGAGTATGGCTACACCTTC. Protein product: CASSPYGAEYGYTF. V is TRBV5-5 and J is TRBJ1-2; a weak D match, TRBD1 (5 bases). With 4 bases removed from V and 5 bases from J, the gap between germline ends came to 15 bases. Germline V gene sequence: CDR1 SGHKS, CDR2 YYEKEE (reference sequence). This CDR3 has 14 residues.

The rearrangement links TRBV20-1 to TRBJ1-1; 9 bases map to TRBD1. With V trimmed by 3 bases and J by 1 base, 3 bases remained unmatched. This CDR3 region has 14 residues. CDR1 and CDR2 (germline): DFQATT, SNEGSKA (reference sequence). The CDR3 sequence is CSASDRGANTEAFF. CDR3 in DNA: TGCAGTGCTAGTGACAGGGGGGCGAACACTGAAGCTTTCTTT.

This clonotype was observed a single time. The rearrangement links TRBV5-1 to TRBJ2-7; 10 bases agree with TRBD1. The germline CDR1 and CDR2 sequences are SGHRS and YFSETQ. J lost 3 bases, V lost 4 bases, and 7 bases had no gene match. This CDR3 has 15 amino acids. For the CDR3, the DNA is TGCGCCAGCAGCGGGGTGGGGACAGGGGTCTACGAGCAGTACTTC. Translated, it gives CASSGVGTGVYEQYF.

This chain connects TRBV7-9 to TRBJ2-1; D gene unclear. Germline V gene data show CDR1 as SEHNR and CDR2 as FQNEAQ (reference sequence). CDR3 size: 12 residues. Trimming removed 0 bases at V and 15 bases at J, with 12 bases between. The CDR3 DNA is TGTGCCAGCAGCTTAGCGGGGTCCGGTCGGTTCTTC. It encodes CASSLAGSGRFF.

Turning to this clonotype: A junction end diverges from the germline sequence, so it may reflect a read error. The V gene is TRBV6-5, the J gene TRBJ1-5; D might be TRBD1 (5 bases). CDR3 length equals 14 residues. Germline-derived CDR1 and CDR2 are MNHEY and SVGAGI. The CDR3 spells CAGSYLGGNQPQHF. CDR3 nucleotides: TGTGCCGGCAGTTACCTAGGGGGCAATCAGCCCCAGCATTTT.

This clonotype appeared a few times. The V call is TRBV12-3 or TRBV12-4, the J call TRBJ2-1; D ambiguous. This CDR3 contains 15 residues. The V end was cut by 7 bases, the J end by 4 bases, with 17 bases between. The CDR3 DNA follows: TGTGCCAGCACCATTGGGCCCTCAGCTTACAATGAGCAGTTCTTC. Encoded protein: CASTIGPSAYNEQFF.

A few counts support this clonotype. CDR3 sequence: CASSPGQGFSIQYF. Here the CDR3 DNA reads TGCGCCAGCAGCCCGGGACAGGGATTTTCCATTCAGTACTTC. The chain is built from TRBV5-1 and TRBJ2-4, with 9 bases matching TRBD1. After removal of 4 bases from V and 9 bases from J, the junction contained 8 bases not matched to a gene. The CDR3 contains 14 residues. Germline CDR1 is SGHRS and CDR2 is YFSETQ.

The V gene is TRBV27, the J gene TRBJ2-3; 7 bases line up with TRBD2. Per the germline V gene, CDR1 is MNHEY and CDR2 is SMNVEV (reference sequence). This CDR3 contains 16 residues. The V segment lost 6 bases and the J segment 3 bases; nucleotides outside the gene matches: 12. The CDR3 spells CASSPGGWGVTDTQYF. The DNA for the CDR3 is TGTGCCAGCAGCCCGGGGGGTTGGGGGGTAACAGATACGCAGTATTTT.

The V and J genes are TRBV25-1 and TRBJ2-7; perhaps TRBD1 as D (6 bases). This CDR3 contains 18 residues. Germline V gene lookup returns CDR1 MGHDK and CDR2 SYGVNS. Trimming cost V 2 bases and J 1 base, with 21 bases left between them. The CDR3 loop is CASSEEGGGDPNSYEQYF. The CDR3 DNA reads as TGTGCCAGCAGTGAAGAGGGTGGGGGCGACCCGAATTCCTACGAGCAGTACTTC.

The chain links TRBV5-1 to TRBJ2-3; D not resolved. Germline loops: CDR1 SGHRS, CDR2 YFSETQ. Between the trimmed V and J ends, which lost 3 bases and 5 bases, there was a span of 10 bases. This CDR3 comprises 13 residues. For the CDR3, the DNA is TGCGCCAGCAGCTCCTCTAGGCGAGATACGCAGTATTTT. Protein: CASSSSRRDTQYF.

DNA of the CDR3: TGCAGTGCTGCGGGACAGCTCACAGATACGCAGTATTTT. Translation: CSAAGQLTDTQYF. The chain recombines TRBV20-1 with TRBJ2-3, with a weak D call TRBD1 (7 bases). The germline CDR1 and CDR2 sequences are DFQATT and SNEGSKA (reference sequence). Trimming took 5 bases from V and 2 from J, leaving 11 bases between them. The CDR3 consists of 13 residues.

This sequence joins TRBV3-1 and TRBJ1-1; 8 nucleotides agree with TRBD1. This CDR3 has 17 residues. Germline-derived CDR1 and CDR2 are LGHDT and YNNKEL (reference sequence). V was clipped by 3 bases and J by 0 bases; unmatched bases: 9. CDR3 in amino acids: CASSQLQGALLNTEAFF. In DNA form, the CDR3 reads TGTGCCAGCAGCCAGTTGCAGGGGGCCCTGTTGAACACTGAAGCTTTCTTT. The whole variable domain, filled in from reference TRBV3-1 and TRBJ1-1, reads DTAVSQTPKYLVTQMGNDKSIKCEQNLGHDTMYWYKQDSKKFLKIMFSYNNKELIINETVPNRFSPKSPDKAHLNLHINSLELGDSAVYFCASSQLQGALLNTEAFFGQGTRLTVV.

This clonotype was recorded only once. V and J are TRBV5-1 and TRBJ1-1; 8 bases align to TRBD1. Germline V gene lookup returns CDR1 SGHRS and CDR2 YFSETQ. The V gene end was trimmed by 3 bases and the J gene end by 5 bases; junction bases not matched to a gene: 18. The CDR3 totals 18 residues. This CDR3 reads CASSSWTGRNGLGTEAFF. The CDR3 region has the DNA TGCGCCAGCAGCTCATGGACAGGGCGGAATGGGCTAGGAACTGAAGCTTTCTTT.

The chain joins TRBV7-9 to TRBJ2-2; tentatively, D is TRBD1 or TRBD2 (5 bases each). V was clipped by 5 bases and J by 0 bases, with 16 bases between them. CDR1 and CDR2 from the germline V gene are SEHNR and FQNEAQ (reference sequence). The CDR3 length is 17 residues. The CDR3 nucleotides read TGTGCCAGCAGCCTACCCGGGACGTACGCGAACACCGGGGAGCTGTTTTTT. Translation: CASSLPGTYANTGELFF.

J is TRBJ2-7 and V is TRBV7-2; 10 bases agree with TRBD1. In germline, CDR1 is SGHTA, CDR2 FQGNSA. The CDR3 is 15 residues long. V lost 1 base, J lost 1 base, and 1 base stayed unmatched. CDR3 in amino acids: CASSLGTGGSYEQYF. The CDR3 nucleotides are TGTGCCAGCAGCTTAGGGACAGGGGGGTCCTACGAGCAGTACTTC.

The genes are TRBV4-2 and TRBJ2-5; D is ambiguous. In germline, CDR1 is LGHNA, CDR2 YNFKEQ. CDR3 length equals 12 residues. Trimming removed 0 bases at V and 13 bases at J, with 12 bases between. CDR3 amino acids: CASSQDRGERYF. DNA of the CDR3: TGTGCCAGCAGCCAAGATCGAGGAGAGCGGTACTTC.

This clonotype showed up just once. The V call is TRBV25-1, the J call TRBJ2-7, with 9 nucleotides matching TRBD1. The CDR3 contains 14 residues. Germline trimming cut 7 bases from V and 7 bases from J; bases unmatched to any gene: 11. Germline CDR1 MGHDK, CDR2 SYGVNS. CDR3 protein: CASTEGGQGEEQYF. DNA of the CDR3: TGTGCCAGCACCGAGGGGGGACAGGGTGAAGAGCAGTACTTC.

This sequence joins TRBV3-1 and TRBJ1-4, with a possible D match to TRBD1 (6 bases). There are 15 residues in the CDR3. Trimming removed 0 bases at V and 7 bases at J, with 12 bases between. Germline CDR1 LGHDT, CDR2 YNNKEL (reference sequence). CDR3 sequence: CASSQEGRGGEKLFF. DNA for the CDR3: TGTGCCAGCAGCCAAGAGGGCAGGGGTGGTGAAAAACTGTTTTTT. Drawing the rest from reference TRBV3-1 and TRBJ1-4, the complete variable domain is DTAVSQTPKYLVTQMGNDKSIKCEQNLGHDTMYWYKQDSKKFLKIMFSYNNKELIINETVPNRFSPKSPDKAHLNLHINSLELGDSAVYFCASSQEGRGGEKLFFGSGTQLSVL.

V usage is TRBV5-1 and J usage is TRBJ2-1; 11 nucleotides align to TRBD2. Germline-derived CDR1 and CDR2 are SGHRS and YFSETQ. V gave up 4 bases and J gave up 0 bases; unmatched junction bases: 6. CDR3 length: 17 residues. CDR3 region: CASSLMTSGDSYNEQFF. CDR3 sequence (DNA): TGCGCCAGCAGCCTAATGACTAGCGGGGACTCCTACAATGAGCAGTTCTTC.

This rearrangement joins TRBV5-1 to TRBJ1-1; D gene ambiguous. V lost 0 bases and J lost 0, with 12 bases in between. There are 16 residues in the CDR3. Germline-derived CDR1 and CDR2 are SGHRS and YFSETQ. CDR3: CASSLASFTMNTEAFF. The CDR3, as DNA: TGCGCCAGCAGCTTGGCCAGCTTTACAATGAACACTGAAGCTTTCTTT.

This clonotype came up once. This rearrangement joins TRBV15 to TRBJ1-4; 10 bases map to TRBD1. Germline lookup yields CDR1 LNHNV and CDR2 YYDKDF (reference sequence). This CDR3 is 15 amino acids long. V lost 3 bases and J lost 11; bases outside the gene matches: 9. For the CDR3, the DNA is TGTGCCACCAGCAGGTCCAAGGACAGGGGGGAGAAACTGTTTTTT. This encodes CATSRSKDRGEKLFF.

The rearrangement uses TRBV7-9 and TRBJ2-7; D is possibly TRBD1 (6 bases). Trimming cost V 0 bases and J 2 bases, with 11 bases left between them. Germline loops: CDR1 SEHNR, CDR2 FQNEAQ (reference sequence). The CDR3 totals 15 residues. In DNA form, the CDR3 reads TGTGCCAGCAGCTTAGCACAAGGACAGACCTACGAGCAGTACTTC. This translates into CASSLAQGQTYEQYF.